These 5 T cell receptor beta chains were all obtained from the same sample, sequenced in a study of technical replicates of blood from several donors. Using immunoSEQ multiplex PCR, the repertoire was profiled, and TCRdb retains in-frame clones only, with some absent. Of 70,000 or so clones listed, 92% are singletons. Sequencing used T cells isolated from PBMCs. These TCRs come from a human donor in good health.

This clone was recorded only once. This rearrangement joins TRBV4-3 to TRBJ1-2; unclear D gene. The CDR3 contains 16 residues. The V end was cut by 0 bases, the J end by 7 bases, with 18 bases between. CDR1 and CDR2 from the germline V gene are LGHNA and YSLEER. As DNA, the CDR3 is TGCGCCAGCAGCCAAGATTGGGAGGGCATATATCGTGGCTACACCTTC. This translates into CASSQDWEGIYRGYTF.

At least ten counts were recorded for this clone. V gene TRBV28 combines with J gene TRBJ1-5; a weak D match, TRBD1 (6 bases). The CDR3 consists of 12 residues. Trimming took 7 bases from V and 7 from J, leaving 11 bases between them. Germline V lookup: CDR1 MDHEN, CDR2 SYDVKM. The CDR3 bases are TGTGCCAGCAATCAGGGGTTACAGCCCCAGCATTTT. Encoded protein: CASNQGLQPQHF.

The rearrangement joins TRBV10-3 to TRBJ2-3, with D possibly being TRBD1 (5 bases). The CDR3 extends over 15 amino acids. Germline CDR1 and CDR2: ENHRY and SYGVKD. V lost 7 bases, J lost 1 base, and 15 bases lay in between. The CDR3 region has the DNA TGTGCCATCACACGAGAGCCCAGGGGCACAGATACGCAGTATTTT. Translating it yields CAITREPRGTDTQYF.

V is TRBV7-2 and J is TRBJ2-7; 9 nucleotides agree with TRBD1. Germline V CDR1 and CDR2: SGHTA, FQGNSA. J lost 3 bases, V lost 4 bases, and 7 bases had no gene match. CDR3 size: 15 residues. The CDR3 region has the DNA TGTGCCAGCAGCTCACGCCGGGACAGGGACTACGAGCAGTACTTC. As protein: CASSSRRDRDYEQYF.

The J gene is TRBJ2-2, the V gene TRBV5-6; D gene unclear. The germline gives CDR1 SGHDT, CDR2 YYEEEE. This CDR3 has 13 amino acids. The V gene lost 4 bases and the J gene lost 6 bases, with 10 bases spanning the gap. The DNA for the CDR3 is TGTGCCAGCAGCGCCTATTGGTCCGGGGAGCTGTTTTTT. Encoded protein: CASSAYWSGELFF.